Listed here are 13 T cell receptor beta chains from one sample, sequenced in a study of response to subunit inactivated influenza vaccine. TCRdb re-called the RT-PCR reads through MiXCR, storing one row per CDR3 protein. This sample has about 480,000 distinct CDR3 sequences, with approximately 11% found just once. Sequenced here: PBMCs from blood, sampled 40 to 50 days after vaccination. The receptors originated from a man over 45 who received an inactivated influenza vaccine.

The chain couples TRBV29-1 to TRBJ1-5; 7 bases are a match to TRBD1. Trimming took 5 bases from V and 10 from J; bases not matched to a gene: 14. CDR1 is SQVTM and CDR2 is ANQGSEA in the germline V gene. CDR3 length: 14 amino acids. The CDR3 nucleotides are TGCAGCGTTCTAGCGGGTGGCCAGGGGGATCCCCAGCATTTT. It yields the protein CSVLAGGQGDPQHF.

This clonotype came up many times. The gene calls are TRBV10-3 and TRBJ2-5; 10 bases agree with TRBD2. The germline CDR1 and CDR2 sequences are ENHRY and SYGVKD. Trimming at V came to 0 bases and at J to 5 bases, leaving 6 bases not matched to a gene. The CDR3 sequence is 16 residues long. The CDR3 spells CAISESSGGARETQYF. The CDR3 nucleotides read TGTGCCATCAGTGAGTCCAGCGGGGGGGCCCGTGAGACCCAGTACTTC.

This clonotype has at least ten counts. The chain combines TRBV12-3 or TRBV12-4 with TRBJ2-7, with a possible D match to TRBD1 (6 bases). V lost 8 bases to trimming and J lost 3 bases, with 14 bases between them. The CDR3 runs 13 residues. The CDR3 DNA is TGTGCCAGCTCACGGGACATTGACTACGAGCAGTACTTC. This codes for CASSRDIDYEQYF.

This clonotype was recorded many times. V usage is TRBV28 and J usage is TRBJ1-1; no reliable D call. The germline V and J ends were trimmed by 4 bases and 3 bases, with 9 bases remaining between them. This CDR3 spans 13 amino acids. Germline values: CDR1 MDHEN, CDR2 SYDVKM. The CDR3 DNA sequence: TGTGCCAGCAGTTCACAGAGGTACACTGAAGCTTTCTTT. Its protein product is CASSSQRYTEAFF.

This clonotype was detected many times. V gene TRBV5-1 combines with J gene TRBJ2-7, with 7 bases matching TRBD2. J was trimmed by 6 bases and V by 0 bases; bases with no gene match: 6. There are 14 residues in the CDR3. Germline V CDR1 and CDR2: SGHRS, YFSETQ. The CDR3 nucleotides read TGCGCCAGCAGCTTGGGCGGGAGAGACTTCGAGCAGTACTTC. Translation: CASSLGGRDFEQYF.

This clonotype was picked up a small number of times. J is TRBJ2-3 and V is TRBV7-2, with 12 bases fitting TRBD2. V lost 1 base to trimming and J lost 4 bases; unmatched junction nucleotides: 6. The CDR3 loop spans 17 amino acids. Germline loops: CDR1 SGHTA, CDR2 FQGNSA. DNA for the CDR3: TGTGCCAGCAGCTTAGGGACCCTAGCGGGAGGGGCAGATACGCAGTATTTT. Protein sequence: CASSLGTLAGGADTQYF.

This clonotype has more than one count but fewer than ten. The rearrangement links TRBV24-1 to TRBJ2-1; D is unclear. The V gene lost 4 bases and the J gene lost 1 base, with 13 bases spanning the gap. This CDR3 is built from 16 residues. Germline V gene sequence: CDR1 KGHDR, CDR2 SFDVKD. The CDR3 region is CATSEARGTSYNEQFF. CDR3 in DNA: TGTGCCACCAGTGAGGCCCGCGGAACTTCCTACAATGAGCAGTTCTTC.

This clonotype was counted between two and nine times. V and J are TRBV18 and TRBJ2-3; TRBD2 aligns across 7 bases. Germline lookup yields CDR1 KGHSH and CDR2 LQKENI. The CDR3 runs 15 residues. V shed 6 bases and J 6 bases; nucleotides not matched to a gene: 12. The DNA for the CDR3 is TGTGCCAGCTCGCGGGACTATGGGAAGGTTGATACGCAGTATTTT. Residues: CASSRDYGKVDTQYF.

This clonotype occurred many times. The gene calls are TRBV12-3 or TRBV12-4 and TRBJ1-2; D gene uncertain. V was shortened by 3 bases and J by 3 bases, with 5 bases between the two germline ends. The CDR3 covers 12 residues. CDR3 sequence reads: CASSFTDYGYTF. The CDR3 region has the DNA TGTGCCAGCAGTTTCACAGACTATGGCTACACCTTC.

This clonotype showed up many times. This chain links TRBV29-1 with TRBJ2-1, with 8 bases matching TRBD1. This CDR3 is built from 13 residues. V lost 6 bases and J lost 2; bases outside the gene matches: 3. Germline V CDR1 and CDR2: SQVTM, ANQGSEA. CDR3 protein: CSVVTGAYNEQFF. The CDR3 DNA reads as TGCAGCGTAGTGACAGGGGCCTACAATGAGCAGTTCTTC.

This clonotype was picked up many times. The rearrangement uses TRBV29-1 and TRBJ2-1; D is unclear. The CDR3 length is 17 residues. V lost 0 bases and J lost 0, with 15 bases in between. CDR1 is SQVTM, CDR2 ANQGSEA, per germline. The CDR3 region is CSVEDLFGVSSYNEQFF. In DNA form, the CDR3 reads TGCAGCGTTGAAGATCTTTTTGGGGTCAGCTCCTACAATGAGCAGTTCTTC.

The chain carries TRBV5-4 and TRBJ2-1; D remains ambiguous. Between the trimmed V and J ends, which lost 0 bases and 1 base, there was a span of 14 bases. The CDR3 totals 17 residues. Germline V CDR1 and CDR2: SGHNT, YYREEE (reference sequence). The chain's CDR3 is CASSLASLAPSYNEQFF. The CDR3 region has the DNA TGTGCCAGCAGCTTGGCTTCTTTAGCACCATCCTACAATGAGCAGTTCTTC.

This clonotype was seen a handful of times. The chain links TRBV28 to TRBJ2-7; no firm D call. The CDR3 is 15 amino acids. Per germline, CDR1 MDHEN and CDR2 SYDVKM. V lost 3 bases, J lost 0 bases, and 12 bases lay in between. The CDR3 protein is CASSFGPRSSYEQYF. The CDR3, as DNA: TGTGCCAGCAGTTTCGGGCCCAGGAGCTCCTACGAGCAGTACTTC.